The 28 T cell receptor beta chains reported below all come from one sample, sequenced in a study of T cells expressing NK-cell markers. TCRdb reprocessed the 5' RACE reads and stores each CDR3 protein as one record, lacking DNA. The table gives some 440,000 distinct CDR3 sequences; the top ten clones make up 1.4% to 1.5% of it. The sample comprised blood T cells: a sorted CD56 or NKG2C T cell subset, CD4+ or CD8+ T cells, or bulk PBMC T cells (not recorded which). These receptors were collected from a woman aged 45-65 years in good health.

The chain uses TRBV5-1 and TRBJ2-2; TCRdb calls TRBD1, which cannot be checked without DNA. The CDR3 consists of 14 residues. From germline, CDR1 is SGHRS and CDR2 YFSETQ. The CDR3 loop reads CASSEQGSTGELFF.

This sequence joins TRBV29-1 and TRBJ1-1; TCRdb's D call, TRBD1, is unchecked because there is no DNA. Germline loops: CDR1 SQVTM, CDR2 ANQGSEA. The CDR3 runs to 12 residues. CDR3 loop: CSVMGGGTEAFF.

The gene calls are TRBV18 and TRBJ1-5; the D call of TRBD1 rests on TCRdb alone, since no DNA is present to check it. This CDR3 spans 14 amino acids. Germline V lookup: CDR1 KGHSH, CDR2 LQKENI. The CDR3 region is CASSLDGVNQPQHF.

The rearrangement links TRBV11-3 to TRBJ2-3; TCRdb lists TRBD2, though no DNA is available to test this call. Germline V gene data show CDR1 as SGHNT and CDR2 as YENEEA. The CDR3 spans 15 residues. CDR3 sequence reads: CASSPRLASTDTQYF.

The CDR3 region is CASSPRDSGHNEQFF. The chain combines TRBV11-1 with TRBJ2-1; TCRdb picks TRBD2, but there is no DNA to check that call. Germline-derived CDR1 and CDR2 are SGHAT and FQDESV (reference sequence). The CDR3 contains 15 residues.

The chain joins TRBV29-1 to TRBJ1-1; checking the TCRdb D call of TRBD1 is not possible without DNA. This CDR3 region has 13 residues. Germline loops: CDR1 SQVTM, CDR2 ANQGSEA. CDR3 loop: CSVAGRRNTEAFF.

The V call is TRBV4-1, the J call TRBJ1-2. Germline lookup yields CDR1 MGHRA and CDR2 YSYEKL. The CDR3 has 16 residues. CDR3 sequence: CASSQDPGATNYGYTF.

CDR3 in amino acids: CASSTGVQETQYF. This chain connects TRBV7-7 to TRBJ2-5; TCRdb's D call, TRBD1, is unchecked because there is no DNA. The germline CDR1 and CDR2 sequences are SSHAT and FNYEAQ (reference sequence). This CDR3 is 13 amino acids long.

The chain joins TRBV5-6 to TRBJ2-2. The germline V gene has CDR1 SGHDT and CDR2 YYEEEE. CDR3 length: 16 residues. CDR3 amino acids: CASSLRGVPNTGELFF.

The chain carries TRBV19 and TRBJ2-7. In germline, CDR1 is LNHDA, CDR2 SQIVND (reference sequence). The CDR3 contains 14 residues. CDR3 protein: CASSVTGDSYEQYF. Full variable domain (remainder filled in from reference TRBV19 and TRBJ2-7): DGGITQSPKYLFRKEGQNVTLSCEQNLNHDAMYWYRQDPGQGLRLIYYSQIVNDFQKGDIAEGYSVSREKKESFPLTVTSAQKNPTAFYLCASSVTGDSYEQYFGPGTRLTVT.

The chain has TRBV20-1 and TRBJ1-4. Germline V gene data show CDR1 as DFQATT and CDR2 as SNEGSKA (reference sequence). The CDR3 runs to 15 residues. CDR3: CSADTRGATNEKLFF.

V and J are TRBV15 and TRBJ2-5; TCRdb gives TRBD1 as the D gene, but with no DNA this cannot be confirmed. Germline CDR1 is LNHNV and CDR2 is YYDKDF (reference sequence). CDR3 length: 13 amino acids. CDR3 amino acids: CATGVGGQETQYF.

This chain's CDR3 is CASSLPTGLSTDTQYF. The J gene is TRBJ2-3, the V gene TRBV11-1; TCRdb calls TRBD2, which cannot be checked without DNA. Looked up from germline, CDR1 is SGHAT and CDR2 is FQDESV (reference sequence). This CDR3 comprises 16 residues.

This chain uses TRBV4-1 with TRBJ2-3; lacking DNA, the TRBD1 call made by TCRdb goes unchecked. The length of the CDR3 is 17 residues. Germline CDR1 and CDR2: MGHRA and YSYEKL. The CDR3: CASSHLLRDRLTDTQYF.

The chain links TRBV5-1 to TRBJ2-1; TCRdb's assignment of TRBD2 cannot be checked, as there is no DNA. There are 16 residues in the CDR3. Germline V lookup: CDR1 SGHRS, CDR2 YFSETQ. The CDR3: CASSRPGLIDVDEQFF. The complete variable domain, with remaining parts taken from reference TRBV5-1 and TRBJ2-1, reads KAGVTQTPRYLIKTRGQQVTLSCSPISGHRSVSWYQQTPGQGLQFLFEYFSETQRNKGNFPGRFSGRQFSNSRSEMNVSTLELGDSALYLCASSRPGLIDVDEQFFGPGTRLTVL.

The V and J genes are TRBV6-5 and TRBJ2-1; TCRdb's D call of TRBD1 is untestable without DNA. Germline V gene data show CDR1 as MNHEY and CDR2 as SVGAGI. The CDR3 is 15 amino acids. The CDR3 is CASSFLGTGLNEQFF.

V gene TRBV6-5 combines with J gene TRBJ2-5; TCRdb proposes TRBD2, but this gene call is untestable without DNA. This CDR3 has 14 amino acids. CDR1 and CDR2 from the germline V gene are MNHEY and SVGAGI. CDR3 residues: CASRVHGTKETQYF.

The chain couples TRBV4-1 to TRBJ2-3; TCRdb returns TRBD2, unconfirmable since there is no DNA. Germline values: CDR1 MGHRA, CDR2 YSYEKL. The CDR3 sequence is 16 residues long. The CDR3 loop is CASSQEVARGTDTQYF.

The chain combines TRBV14 with TRBJ1-6; TCRdb lists TRBD1, though no DNA is available to test this call. There are 15 residues in the CDR3. Germline V CDR1 and CDR2: SGHDN, FVKESK. The CDR3 loop reads CASSQAQGYNSPLHF.

This rearrangement joins TRBV19 to TRBJ1-1; TCRdb calls TRBD1, which cannot be checked without DNA. CDR3 length: 15 amino acids. The germline CDR1 and CDR2 sequences are LNHDA and SQIVND (reference sequence). This CDR3 is CASNVLGQGWTEAFF.

The CDR3 region is CASSQERLAGGGADTQYF. The chain joins TRBV3-1 to TRBJ2-3; TCRdb names TRBD2, which stays unverified in the absence of DNA. The CDR3 runs to 18 residues. Germline CDR1 LGHDT, CDR2 YNNKEL (reference sequence).

The chain has TRBV14 and TRBJ2-1; TCRdb names TRBD2, which stays unverified in the absence of DNA. The germline gives CDR1 SGHDN, CDR2 FVKESK. The CDR3 runs 17 residues. CDR3: CASSQTGTRYSYNEQFF.

The CDR3 sequence is CASSYAMEEDEQFF. This chain links TRBV6-5 with TRBJ2-1; TCRdb names TRBD2, which stays unverified in the absence of DNA. This CDR3 has 14 amino acids. Germline CDR1 reads MNHEY; CDR2 reads SVGAGI.

The V call is TRBV6-1, the J call TRBJ2-5; the D call from TCRdb, TRBD1, cannot be confirmed without DNA. The CDR3 spans 12 residues. In germline, CDR1 is MNHNS, CDR2 SASEGT. The CDR3 sequence: CASRPPGETQYF.

The genes are TRBV27 and TRBJ1-6; TCRdb gives TRBD1 as the D gene, but with no DNA this cannot be confirmed. CDR1 and CDR2 (germline): MNHEY, SMNVEV (reference sequence). There are 13 residues in the CDR3. The CDR3 is CASSFSGGSPLHF.

The V call is TRBV27, the J call TRBJ2-1; checking the TCRdb D call of TRBD2 is not possible without DNA. Germline V lookup: CDR1 MNHEY, CDR2 SMNVEV (reference sequence). The CDR3 has 15 amino acids. The CDR3 sequence is CASSTSGRAFYEQFF.

V is TRBV5-1 and J is TRBJ2-1. Germline-derived CDR1 and CDR2 are SGHRS and YFSETQ. There are 12 residues in the CDR3. The CDR3: CASSLVHNEQFF. Variable domain in full (rest from reference TRBV5-1 and TRBJ2-1): KAGVTQTPRYLIKTRGQQVTLSCSPISGHRSVSWYQQTPGQGLQFLFEYFSETQRNKGNFPGRFSGRQFSNSRSEMNVSTLELGDSALYLCASSLVHNEQFFGPGTRLTVL.

V gene TRBV25-1 combines with J gene TRBJ2-3; TCRdb lists TRBD1, though no DNA is available to test this call. CDR1 and CDR2 from the germline V gene are MGHDK and SYGVNS. This CDR3 comprises 14 residues. The CDR3 loop is CASSGDRGEDTQYF.